The source of this T cell receptor beta chain is a study of quantifying T cell responses using KT2 cells. Study summary: RNA was reverse transcribed with TCR alpha and beta constant-region primers.

Unfractionated PBMC were spiked with known numbers of KT2 clone cells. Deletions cut 4 bases from V and 5 bases from J, with 17 bases between. CDR3 length equals 15 residues. CDR1 is SGHVS, CDR2 FQNEAQ, per germline. Each cDNA got a UMI-containing oligo ligated at its 3' end. First-round PCR used three to five cycles and beta primers RC1.1 and RC1.2 covering TRBC1 and TRBC2. TCRdb re-called the UMI-ligation and nested PCR reads with MiXCR, one entry per CDR3 protein. The sample lists 40,000 to 55,000 distinct CDR3 sequences, around 10% seen once, with 8.5% to 12% in the top ten. This clonotype was detected many times.

The chain employs TRBV7-8 and TRBJ2-5; possibly TRBD1 or TRBD2 for D (6 bases each). Material for sequencing was PBMCs spiked with cells of the T cell clone KT2. This TCR was sampled from a human donor. CDR3 protein: CASSSPRQGRETQYF. The CDR3 DNA is TGTGCCAGCAGCTCCCCACGTCAGGGGAGGGAGACCCAGTACTTC.